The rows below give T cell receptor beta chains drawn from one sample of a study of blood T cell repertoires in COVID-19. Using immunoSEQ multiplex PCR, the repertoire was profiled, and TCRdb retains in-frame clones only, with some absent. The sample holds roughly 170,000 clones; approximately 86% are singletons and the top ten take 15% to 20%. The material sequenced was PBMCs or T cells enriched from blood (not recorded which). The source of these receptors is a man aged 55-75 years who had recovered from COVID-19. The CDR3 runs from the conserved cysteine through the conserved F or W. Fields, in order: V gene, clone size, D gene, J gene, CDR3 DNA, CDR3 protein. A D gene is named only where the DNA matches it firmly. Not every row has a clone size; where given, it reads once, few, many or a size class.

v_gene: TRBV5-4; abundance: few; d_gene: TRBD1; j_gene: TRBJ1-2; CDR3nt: TGTGCCAGCAGCCTCGACAGGGTAAGCGGCTACACCTTC; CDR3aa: CASSLDRVSGYTF
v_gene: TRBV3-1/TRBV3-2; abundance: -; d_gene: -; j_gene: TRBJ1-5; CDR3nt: TGTGCCAGCAGCCTCCCTTGGCCGGGGAAGTGGGGCAATCAGCCCCAGCATTTT; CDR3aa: CASSLPWPGKWGNQPQHF
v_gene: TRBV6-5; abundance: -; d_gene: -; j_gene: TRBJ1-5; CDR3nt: TGTGCCAGCAGTTTCGGGAAGGACAATCAGCCCCAGCATTTT; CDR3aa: CASSFGKDNQPQHF
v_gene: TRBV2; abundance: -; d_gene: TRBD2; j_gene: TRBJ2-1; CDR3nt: TGTGCCAGCAGTGGAGGGGGACTAGCTGGCGATGAGCAGTTCTTC; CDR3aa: CASSGGGLAGDEQFF
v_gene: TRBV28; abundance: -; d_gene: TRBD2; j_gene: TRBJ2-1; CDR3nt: TGTGCCACAGGTTCAGCGGGGGTGCGGAATGAGCAGTTCTTC; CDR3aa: CATGSAGVRNEQFF
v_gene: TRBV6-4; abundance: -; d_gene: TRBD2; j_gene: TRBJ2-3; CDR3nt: TGTGCCAGCAGTGACGGAAGCGGGGGCACAGATACGCAGTATTTT; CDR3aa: CASSDGSGGTDTQYF
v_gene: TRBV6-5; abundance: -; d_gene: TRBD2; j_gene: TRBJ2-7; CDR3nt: TGTGCCAGCCAGACTAGCGGGAGGGTTGAGCAGTACTTC; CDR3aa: CASQTSGRVEQYF
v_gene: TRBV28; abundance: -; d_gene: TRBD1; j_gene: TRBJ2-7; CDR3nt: TGTGCCAGCAGTTGGACAGGGGGCAGCTACGAGCAGTACTTC; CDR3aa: CASSWTGGSYEQYF
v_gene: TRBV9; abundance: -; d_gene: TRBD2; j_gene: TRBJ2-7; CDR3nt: TGTGCCAGCAGCGGAGGGGCACGGGGGGAGGCCTACGAGCAGTACTTC; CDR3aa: CASSGGARGEAYEQYF
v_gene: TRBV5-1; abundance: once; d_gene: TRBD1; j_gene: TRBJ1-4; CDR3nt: TGCGCCAGCAGTAGGGACAGGGTCGGAACTAATGAAAAACTGTTTTTT; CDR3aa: CASSRDRVGTNEKLFF
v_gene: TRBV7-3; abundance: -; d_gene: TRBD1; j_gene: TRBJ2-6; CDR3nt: TGTGCCAGCAGCCTTATACCGGGACAGGGGGCTGGGGCCAACGTCCTGACTTTC; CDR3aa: CASSLIPGQGAGANVLTF
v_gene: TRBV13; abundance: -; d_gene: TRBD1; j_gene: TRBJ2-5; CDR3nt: TGTGCCAGCAGCTTAAAAGGGGGCTCAGGGCAAGAGACCCAGTACTTC; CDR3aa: CASSLKGGSGQETQYF
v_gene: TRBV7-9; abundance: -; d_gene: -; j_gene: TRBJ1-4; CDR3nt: TGTGCCAGCAGAAGAACTGCAACTAATGAAAAACTGTTTTTT; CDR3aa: CASRRTATNEKLFF
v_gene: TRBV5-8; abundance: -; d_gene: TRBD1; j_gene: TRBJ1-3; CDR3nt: TGTGCCAGCAGCTGGACCGCAGGATTTCAGGGGGCTGTTTCTGGAAACACCATATATTTT; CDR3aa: CASSWTAGFQGAVSGNTIYF
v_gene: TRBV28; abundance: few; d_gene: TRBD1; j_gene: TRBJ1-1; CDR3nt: TGTGCCAGCAGCCCGGACAGGGAGGAGAACACTGAAGCTTTCTTT; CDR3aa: CASSPDREENTEAFF
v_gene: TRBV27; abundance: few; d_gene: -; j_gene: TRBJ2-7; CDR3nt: TGTGCCAGCAGTTTAAAGAGACCTAGCGACCGCTCCTACGAGCAGTACTTC; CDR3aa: CASSLKRPSDRSYEQYF
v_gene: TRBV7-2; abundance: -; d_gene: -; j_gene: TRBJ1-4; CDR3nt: TGTGCCAGCAGCTTAGTGCGAGGGGAAAAACTGTTTTTT; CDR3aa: CASSLVRGEKLFF
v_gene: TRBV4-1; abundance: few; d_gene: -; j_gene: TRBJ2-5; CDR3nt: TGCGCCAGCAGCCAAAACAGGAACAGCCGAGAGACCCAGTACTTC; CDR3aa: CASSQNRNSRETQYF
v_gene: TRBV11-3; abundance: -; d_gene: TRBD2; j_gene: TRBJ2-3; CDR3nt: TGTGCCAGCAGCTCCCCTGATAGCGGGGAGGCAGATACGCAGTATTTT; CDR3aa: CASSSPDSGEADTQYF
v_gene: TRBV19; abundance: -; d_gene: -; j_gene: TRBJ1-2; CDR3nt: TGTGCCAGTAGTCCCCCTTTGAAGGGGATAGGTCCTAACTATGGCTACACCTTC; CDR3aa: CASSPPLKGIGPNYGYTF
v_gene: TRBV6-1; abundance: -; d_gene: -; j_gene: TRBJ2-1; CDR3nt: TGTGCCAGCAGTGAAACCGGACAGTTGCTCCTATTGTACAATGAGCAGTTCTTC; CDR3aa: CASSETGQLLLLYNEQFF
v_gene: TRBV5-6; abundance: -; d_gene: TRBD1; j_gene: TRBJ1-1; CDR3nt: TGTGCCAGCAGCACAGGACAGGGGACCACTGAAGCTTTCTTT; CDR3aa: CASSTGQGTTEAFF
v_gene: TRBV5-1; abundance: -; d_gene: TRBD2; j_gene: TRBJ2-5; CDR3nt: TGCGCCAGCAGCTTGGCGGGGACTAGCGGGCAAGAGACCCAGTACTTC; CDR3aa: CASSLAGTSGQETQYF
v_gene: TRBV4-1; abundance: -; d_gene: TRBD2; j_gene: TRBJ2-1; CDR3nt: TGCGCCAGCAGCCAACCGGGACTAGCGGGGAACTCCTACAATGAGCAGTTCTTC; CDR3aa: CASSQPGLAGNSYNEQFF
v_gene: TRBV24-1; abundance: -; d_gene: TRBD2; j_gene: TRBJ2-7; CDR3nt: TGTGCCACCAGTGAACTCCCTTCACAGCGGGGCTCCTACGAGCAGTACTTC; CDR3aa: CATSELPSQRGSYEQYF
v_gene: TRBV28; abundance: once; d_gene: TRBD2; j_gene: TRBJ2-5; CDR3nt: TGTGCCAGCAGTCGGACTAGCGGGGCGGAGACCCAGTACTTC; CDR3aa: CASSRTSGAETQYF
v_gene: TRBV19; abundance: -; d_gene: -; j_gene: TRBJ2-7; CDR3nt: TGTGCCAGTACCCCAAGACAGGATTCGACCTACGAGCAGTACTTC; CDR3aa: CASTPRQDSTYEQYF
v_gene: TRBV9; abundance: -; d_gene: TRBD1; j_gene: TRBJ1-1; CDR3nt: TGTGCCAGCAGCGTGGCGGGACAGTGGAACACTGAAGCTTTCTTT; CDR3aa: CASSVAGQWNTEAFF
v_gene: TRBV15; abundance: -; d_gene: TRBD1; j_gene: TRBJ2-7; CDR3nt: TGTGCCACCAGCCTAAATCCCGGGACAGGGTCCTACGAGCAGTACTTC; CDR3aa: CATSLNPGTGSYEQYF
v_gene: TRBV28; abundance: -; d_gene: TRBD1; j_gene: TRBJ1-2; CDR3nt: TGTGCCAGCAGTACCACAGGGGGCATCACTTTTCAGGGCTACACCTTC; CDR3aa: CASSTTGGITFQGYTF
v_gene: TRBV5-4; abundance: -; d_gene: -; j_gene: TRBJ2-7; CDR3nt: TGTGCCAGCGCCCGAACTTCGGGAGCAACCTACGAGCAGTACTTC; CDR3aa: CASARTSGATYEQYF
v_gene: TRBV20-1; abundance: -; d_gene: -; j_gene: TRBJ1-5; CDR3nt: TGCAGTGCTAGTCGCAGTTCCAATCAGCCCCAGCATTTT; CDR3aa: CSASRSSNQPQHF
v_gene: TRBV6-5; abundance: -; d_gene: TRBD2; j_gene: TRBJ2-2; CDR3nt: TGTGCCAGCGCCCGGGAGGGAAACACCGGGGAGCTGTTTTTT; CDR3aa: CASAREGNTGELFF
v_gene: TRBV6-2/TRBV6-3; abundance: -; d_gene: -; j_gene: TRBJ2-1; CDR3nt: TGTGCCAGCAGTTACTGGGCTCAGTCTGGCGAGCAGTTCTTC; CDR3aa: CASSYWAQSGEQFF
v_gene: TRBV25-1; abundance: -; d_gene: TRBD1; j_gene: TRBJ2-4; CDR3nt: TGTGCCAGCAGTGCACCGGGACAGGGCCTCGAGAAAAACATTCAGTACTTC; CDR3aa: CASSAPGQGLEKNIQYF
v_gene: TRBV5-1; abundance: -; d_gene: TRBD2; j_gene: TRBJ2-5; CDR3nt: TGCGCCAGCAGCCCGGGTGGGACTAGCACAGAGACCCAGTACTTC; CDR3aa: CASSPGGTSTETQYF
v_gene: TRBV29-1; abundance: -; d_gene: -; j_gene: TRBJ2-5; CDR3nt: TGCAGCGTTGGAGGGGACAACTTC; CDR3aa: CSVGGDNF
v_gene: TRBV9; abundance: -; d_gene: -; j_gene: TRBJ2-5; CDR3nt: TGTGCCAGCAGCATGAATGGGGGGTTAGAGACCCAGTACTTC; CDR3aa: CASSMNGGLETQYF
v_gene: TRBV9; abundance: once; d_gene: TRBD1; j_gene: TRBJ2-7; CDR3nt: TGTGCCAGCAGCGGACAGGGCCCCGAGCAGTACTTC; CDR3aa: CASSGQGPEQYF
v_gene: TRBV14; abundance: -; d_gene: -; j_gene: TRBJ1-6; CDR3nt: TGTGCCAGCAGCCAAGAGCGACAGGCCCTTTCACCCCTCCACTTT; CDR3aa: CASSQERQALSPLHF
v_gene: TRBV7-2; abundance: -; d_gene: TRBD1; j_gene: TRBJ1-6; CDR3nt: TGTGCCAGCAGCTTAATCCCAGGGGGAGTGGCCCTCCACTTT; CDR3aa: CASSLIPGGVALHF
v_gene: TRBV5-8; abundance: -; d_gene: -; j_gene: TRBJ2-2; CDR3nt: TGTGCCAGCAGCTTGTACCCGGCGGACACCGGGGAGCTGTTTTTT; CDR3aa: CASSLYPADTGELFF
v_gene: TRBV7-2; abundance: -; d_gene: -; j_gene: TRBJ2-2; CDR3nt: TGTGCCAGCAGCTTAGGCAGGGCCACCGGGGAGCTGTTTTTT; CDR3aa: CASSLGRATGELFF
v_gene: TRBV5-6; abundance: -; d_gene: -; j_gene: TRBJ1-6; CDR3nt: TGTGCCAGCAGCTGGACTCTTACCCACCCTGATTCACCCCTCCACTTT; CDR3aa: CASSWTLTHPDSPLHF
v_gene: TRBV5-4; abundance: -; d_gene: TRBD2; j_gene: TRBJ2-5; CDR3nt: TGTGCCAGCAGCTTGGTCCCCGGGACTAGCGGGACACACCAAGAGACCCAGTACTTC; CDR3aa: CASSLVPGTSGTHQETQYF
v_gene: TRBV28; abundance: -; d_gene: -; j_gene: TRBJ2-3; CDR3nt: TGTGCCAGCAGCCCTTCGAGCGTCACAGATACGCAGTATTTT; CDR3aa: CASSPSSVTDTQYF
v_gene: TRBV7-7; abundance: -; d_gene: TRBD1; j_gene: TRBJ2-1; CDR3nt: TGTGCTAGCAGCTCGCAGTTGGCGGGACAGGGCTACAATGAGCAGTTCTTC; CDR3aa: CASSSQLAGQGYNEQFF